The 10 T cell receptor beta chains reported below all come from one sample, sequenced in a study of blood T cell repertoires in COVID-19. This table comes from immunoSEQ multiplex PCR, and its TCRdb copy is limited to in-frame clones, with some not included. The sample includes around 250,000 clones, around 90% of them seen just once. What was sequenced was PBMCs or T cells enriched from blood (not recorded which). These receptors were collected from a man aged 50-59 years who had been exposed to COVID-19.

The chain joins TRBV3-1 (or the pseudogene TRBV3-2) to TRBJ2-7; 9 nucleotides align to TRBD1. The CDR3 runs to 15 residues. The germline V gene encodes CDR1 LGHDT and CDR2 YNNKEL (reference sequence). The J segment lost 5 bases and the V segment lost 4 bases, leaving 9 bases of the junction unmatched. The CDR3 nucleotides are TGTGCCAGCAGCCTAAATGTGGGACAGGGCAACGAGCAGTACTTC. Residues: CASSLNVGQGNEQYF.

This clone was recorded once. The rearrangement links TRBV29-1 to TRBJ1-2; TRBD1 is a possible D gene (6 bases). Germline V gene sequence: CDR1 SQVTM, CDR2 ANQGSEA. CDR3 length: 15 residues. V gave up 7 bases and J gave up 5 bases, with 23 bases separating them. The DNA for the CDR3 is TGCAGCGCGGAGTCCGGGGGGGGGCGCCGGTATGGCTACACCTTC. Its translation is CSAESGGGRRYGYTF.

V and J are TRBV19 and TRBJ2-1; 13 bases agree with TRBD2. Trimming cost V 5 bases and J 7 bases; bases outside gene matches: 2. This CDR3 comprises 14 residues. CDR1 and CDR2 from the germline V gene are LNHDA and SQIVND (reference sequence). The chain's CDR3 is CASSAGLAGNEQFF. The CDR3 bases are TGTGCCAGTAGTGCGGGACTAGCGGGAAATGAGCAGTTCTTC.

V is TRBV2 and J is TRBJ2-4; the D gene is possibly TRBD1 (6 bases). The CDR3 has 16 amino acids. Germline CDR1 is SNHLY and CDR2 is FYNNEI. Trimming left V 2 bases short and J 0 bases short, with 11 bases between. This CDR3 is CASSENFRGAKNIQYF. The CDR3 DNA sequence: TGTGCCAGCAGTGAAAACTTCAGGGGAGCCAAAAACATTCAGTACTTC.

V is TRBV19 and J is TRBJ2-3, with 8 nucleotides matching TRBD1. CDR1 is LNHDA, CDR2 SQIVND, per germline (reference sequence). The CDR3 length is 14 residues. V dropped 3 bases and J dropped 2; count of bases not matched to a gene: 1. The CDR3 region is CASSMDRDTDTQYF. The CDR3, as DNA: TGTGCCAGTAGTATGGACAGGGACACAGATACGCAGTATTTT.

This chain links TRBV4-2 with TRBJ2-2; tentatively, D is TRBD2 (6 bases). The V and J ends lost 0 bases and 8 bases respectively, with 13 bases between them. Germline V gene data show CDR1 as LGHNA and CDR2 as YNFKEQ. The CDR3 spans 15 residues. CDR3 region: CASSQEAAGSGELFF. The CDR3 region has the DNA TGTGCCAGCAGCCAAGAGGCGGCGGGGTCGGGGGAGCTGTTTTTT.

V and J are TRBV6-1 and TRBJ2-5; TRBD2 might be the D (5 bases). V was trimmed by 3 bases and J by 7 bases, leaving 18 bases between them. This CDR3 has 15 amino acids. The germline CDR1 and CDR2 sequences are MNHNS and SASEGT. CDR3 loop: CASSDFSPGEGTQYF. CDR3 nucleotides: TGTGCCAGCAGTGACTTCAGCCCGGGCGAGGGGACCCAGTACTTC.

The chain employs TRBV18 and TRBJ1-1, with D possibly matching TRBD1 (6 bases). Germline-derived CDR1 and CDR2 are KGHSH and LQKENI. This CDR3 has 15 residues. Trimming pared 1 base from V and 4 bases from J, leaving 13 bases between. CDR3 amino acids: CASSPHREWGTEAFF. The CDR3 DNA follows: TGTGCCAGCTCACCACACAGGGAATGGGGCACTGAAGCTTTCTTT.

This chain joins TRBV3-1 (or the pseudogene TRBV3-2) and TRBJ1-6; 7 bases agree with TRBD1. Losses at the gene ends were 0 bases for V and 7 bases for J; bases not matched to a gene: 3. This CDR3 contains 15 residues. The germline V gene encodes CDR1 LGHDT and CDR2 YNNKEL (reference sequence). CDR3 sequence: CASSQDVQGNSPLHF. The DNA of the CDR3 is TGTGCCAGCAGCCAAGATGTACAGGGGAATTCACCCCTCCACTTT.

The rearrangement joins TRBV28 to TRBJ1-5, with a tentative D call TRBD1 (5 bases). This CDR3 contains 18 residues. The germline V gene encodes CDR1 MDHEN and CDR2 SYDVKM. Trimming stripped 5 bases from V and 3 bases from J, with 23 bases between. The CDR3: CASSPNRVGGLDNQPQHF. In nucleotides, the CDR3 is TGTGCCAGCAGTCCGAATCGGGTCGGGGGGTTGGACAATCAGCCCCAGCATTTT. The variable domain in full, completed from reference TRBV28 and TRBJ1-5, reads DVKVTQSSRYLVKRTGEKVFLECVQDMDHENMFWYRQDPGLGLRLIYFSYDVKMKEKGDIPEGYSVSREKKERFSLILESASTNQTSMYLCASSPNRVGGLDNQPQHFGDGTRLSIL.